Presented here are 30 T cell receptor beta chains from one specimen sequenced in a study of CXCR3-negative and CXCR3-positive naive CD8 T cells. UMI-labeled TRB cDNA libraries were prepared by 5' RACE. TCRdb re-called the 5' RACE reads and gives one entry per CDR3 protein, without DNA. This table lists about 89,000 distinct CDR3 sequences. Their cognate antigens are unknown. Points from the study as a whole: A higher hydrophobicity marked the TRB CDR3s of CXCR3-positive naive cells versus CXCR3-negative naive cells.

The sequenced sample consisted of naive CXCR3+ CD8+ T cells from blood. Subset denoted: CD45RO-CCR7+CD27+CD95- naive CD8+ T cells expressing CXCR3 (TNR3+). The receptors derive from a human donor in good health. Some clones in this sample may be carry-over from other donors' samples.

This rearrangement joins TRBV29-1 to TRBJ1-1; TCRdb indicates TRBD1, and absent DNA this call remains unverified. Germline V gives CDR1 SQVTM, CDR2 ANQGSEA. This CDR3 spans 11 amino acids. The CDR3: CRGQANTEAFF. Filled out from reference TRBV29-1 and TRBJ1-1, the complete variable domain reads SAVISQKPSRDICQRGTSLTIQCQVDSQVTMMFWYRQQPGQSLTLIATANQGSEATYESGFVIDKFPISRPNLTFSTLTVSNMSPEDSSIYLCRGQANTEAFFGQGTRLTVV.

The genes are TRBV5-1 and TRBJ2-1; TCRdb selects TRBD1, and the lack of DNA leaves this call unchecked. The germline V gene encodes CDR1 SGHRS and CDR2 YFSETQ. CDR3 size: 15 residues. This CDR3 is CASSIEGGKGNEQFF.

This rearrangement joins TRBV7-9 to TRBJ2-7. The germline V gene encodes CDR1 SEHNR and CDR2 FQNEAQ (reference sequence). The CDR3 sequence is 15 residues long. CDR3 amino acids: CASSLGVTATYEQYF.

V gene TRBV28 combines with J gene TRBJ1-2; the D gene TCRdb calls, TRBD1, cannot be checked with no DNA. The CDR3 loop spans 14 amino acids. The germline CDR1 and CDR2 sequences are MDHEN and SYDVKM. CDR3 amino acids: CASSLSGNNYGYTF.

The chain combines TRBV20-1 with TRBJ1-3. Germline V CDR1 and CDR2: DFQATT, SNEGSKA (reference sequence). This CDR3 is 13 amino acids long. CDR3 protein: CSARAPVGNTIYF.

This chain connects TRBV28 to TRBJ1-6; TCRdb proposes TRBD1, but this gene call is untestable without DNA. The CDR3 extends over 16 amino acids. Looked up from germline, CDR1 is MDHEN and CDR2 is SYDVKM. The CDR3 sequence: CASSPGYSDYNSPLHF.

The V call is TRBV2, the J call TRBJ2-5; there is no DNA to check the TCRdb D call of TRBD1. Looked up from germline, CDR1 is SNHLY and CDR2 is FYNNEI. There are 15 residues in the CDR3. The CDR3 protein is CASRSWGEWGETQYF.

The chain links TRBV6-2 or TRBV6-3 to TRBJ1-1; TCRdb proposes TRBD1, but this gene call is untestable without DNA. This CDR3 has 13 residues. Germline V gives CDR1 MNHEY, CDR2 SVGEGT. CDR3 sequence: CASFRAVNTEAFF.

The chain employs TRBV4-1 and TRBJ1-1; the D call from TCRdb, TRBD1, cannot be confirmed without DNA. CDR3 length equals 16 residues. Germline CDR1 MGHRA, CDR2 YSYEKL. The CDR3 sequence is CASSQLPGTANTEAFF.

The genes are TRBV12-3 or TRBV12-4 and TRBJ2-2; TCRdb indicates TRBD2, and absent DNA this call remains unverified. This CDR3 has 17 residues. This CDR3 is CASSLTIQRETTGELFF.

The chain uses TRBV6-5 and TRBJ2-7; TCRdb gives TRBD1 as the D gene, but with no DNA this cannot be confirmed. The CDR3 is made up of 14 amino acids. Germline V gives CDR1 MNHEY, CDR2 SVGAGI. CDR3 protein: CASSYGSQGYEQYF.

The V call is TRBV29-1, the J call TRBJ2-1; TCRdb indicates TRBD2, and absent DNA this call remains unverified. The CDR3 is made up of 11 amino acids. CDR1 is SQVTM, CDR2 ANQGSEA, per germline. The CDR3 here is CSVQRDNEQFF.

The V call is TRBV10-3, the J call TRBJ2-5; TCRdb calls TRBD2, which cannot be checked without DNA. Per the germline V gene, CDR1 is ENHRY and CDR2 is SYGVKD. The CDR3 has 16 amino acids. The CDR3 protein is CAISELGTGGEETQYF.

The V call is TRBV10-2, the J call TRBJ2-1. The germline V gene encodes CDR1 WSHSY and CDR2 SAAADI. This CDR3 spans 13 amino acids. This CDR3 reads CASSESGVNEQFF.

The V and J genes are TRBV3-1 and TRBJ2-7; TCRdb outputs TRBD1, but without DNA this stays unchecked. This CDR3 contains 14 residues. Germline CDR1 LGHDT, CDR2 YNNKEL (reference sequence). CDR3 in amino acids: CASSHGRGTYEQYF.

CDR3: CSATGGARKLEQYF. The gene calls are TRBV29-1 and TRBJ2-7; the TCRdb D gene call, TRBD1, has no DNA to confirm it. This CDR3 is built from 14 residues. Looked up from germline, CDR1 is SQVTM and CDR2 is ANQGSEA.

The V call is TRBV6-5, the J call TRBJ1-6. The CDR3 spans 13 residues. The V gene's germline CDR1 is MNHEY and CDR2 SVGAGI. CDR3 in amino acids: CASSYREGSPLHF.

J is TRBJ2-7 and V is TRBV27; TCRdb lists TRBD2, though no DNA is available to test this call. This CDR3 has 15 amino acids. Germline lookup yields CDR1 MNHEY and CDR2 SMNVEV (reference sequence). CDR3 amino acids: CASSLRGRSTYEQYF.

The rearrangement uses TRBV14 and TRBJ2-3; TCRdb names TRBD1, which stays unverified in the absence of DNA. The CDR3 runs to 19 residues. From germline, CDR1 is SGHDN and CDR2 FVKESK. The CDR3 loop reads CASSLLPGQPSYRTDTQYF.

The chain carries TRBV6-5 and TRBJ2-7; the D call from TCRdb, TRBD2, cannot be confirmed without DNA. Germline CDR1 reads MNHEY; CDR2 reads SVGAGI. The CDR3 totals 16 residues. This CDR3 is CASSYLRREGLSEQYF.

This chain uses TRBV18 with TRBJ2-1; there is no DNA to check the TCRdb D call of TRBD2. This CDR3 has 16 residues. Germline CDR1 KGHSH, CDR2 LQKENI. CDR3 amino acids: CASSQNPGLDDDEQFF.

The chain is built from TRBV29-1 and TRBJ1-1. Per the germline V gene, CDR1 is SQVTM and CDR2 is ANQGSEA. The CDR3 contains 12 residues. This CDR3 is CSTVVGSSEAFF.

This chain joins TRBV7-2 and TRBJ2-3; TCRdb lists TRBD1, though no DNA is available to test this call. CDR1 and CDR2 from the germline V gene are SGHTA and FQGNSA. The CDR3 has 17 amino acids. This CDR3 is CASSPIGADRGTDTQYF.

The gene calls are TRBV29-1 and TRBJ2-7; TCRdb lists TRBD1, though no DNA is available to test this call. CDR1 and CDR2 from the germline V gene are SQVTM and ANQGSEA. The CDR3 runs to 16 residues. The CDR3 reads CSVEDQGGADYYEQYF.

The V and J genes are TRBV27 and TRBJ2-7; TCRdb lists TRBD1, though no DNA is available to test this call. The germline CDR1 and CDR2 sequences are MNHEY and SMNVEV (reference sequence). The CDR3 spans 13 residues. CDR3 amino acids: CASSFSSGGEQYF.

The chain carries TRBV27 and TRBJ2-7; TCRdb gives TRBD2 as the D gene, but with no DNA this cannot be confirmed. Germline CDR1 is MNHEY and CDR2 is SMNVEV (reference sequence). This CDR3 region has 12 residues. The CDR3 spells CASSLAGGEQYF.

The V gene is TRBV12-3 or TRBV12-4, the J gene TRBJ2-7. This CDR3 has 13 amino acids. The CDR3 spells CASSYSESYEQYF.

The V and J genes are TRBV29-1 and TRBJ2-3. The germline V gene has CDR1 SQVTM and CDR2 ANQGSEA. This CDR3 contains 15 residues. Here the CDR3 reads CSVDGDLADTDTQYF.

The V call is TRBV12-3 or TRBV12-4, the J call TRBJ2-5; TCRdb's D call of TRBD1 is untestable without DNA. CDR3 length: 13 residues. The CDR3: CASSGAGEETQYF.

This rearrangement joins TRBV12-3 or TRBV12-4 to TRBJ2-1; TCRdb calls TRBD2, which cannot be checked without DNA. The CDR3 is 18 amino acids. The CDR3 here is CASSLQSASGGAWDEQFF.